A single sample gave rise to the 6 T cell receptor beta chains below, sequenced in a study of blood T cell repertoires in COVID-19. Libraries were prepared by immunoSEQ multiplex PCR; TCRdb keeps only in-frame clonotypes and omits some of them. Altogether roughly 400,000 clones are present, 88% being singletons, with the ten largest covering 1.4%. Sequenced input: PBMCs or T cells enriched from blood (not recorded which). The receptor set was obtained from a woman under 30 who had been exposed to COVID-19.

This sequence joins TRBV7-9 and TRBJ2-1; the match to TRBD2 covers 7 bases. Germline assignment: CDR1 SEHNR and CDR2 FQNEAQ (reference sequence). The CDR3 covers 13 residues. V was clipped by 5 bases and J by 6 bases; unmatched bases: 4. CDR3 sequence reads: CASSPPGGNEQFF. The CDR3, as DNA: TGTGCCAGCAGCCCTCCGGGGGGCAATGAGCAGTTCTTC.

The CDR3 DNA reads TGCGCCAGCAGCTTGGGCCAGACAGGGGGCGGAGGGACCCAGTACTTC. The encoded protein is CASSLGQTGGGGTQYF. The rearrangement uses TRBV5-1 and TRBJ2-5; TRBD1 matches at 10 bases. The CDR3 runs 16 residues. Germline CDR1 SGHRS, CDR2 YFSETQ. Trimming removed 0 bases from V and 7 bases from J; junction bases left unmatched: 9.

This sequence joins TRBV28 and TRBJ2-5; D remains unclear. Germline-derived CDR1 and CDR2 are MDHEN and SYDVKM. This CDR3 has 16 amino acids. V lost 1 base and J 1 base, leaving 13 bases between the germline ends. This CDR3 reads CASSLSHFTSQETQYF. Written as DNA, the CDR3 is TGTGCCAGCAGTTTATCGCACTTTACGTCCCAAGAGACCCAGTACTTC.

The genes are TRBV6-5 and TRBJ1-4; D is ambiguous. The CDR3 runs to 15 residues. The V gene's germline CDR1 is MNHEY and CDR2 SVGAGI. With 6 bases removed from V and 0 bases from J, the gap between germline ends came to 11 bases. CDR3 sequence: CASRRTETTNEKLFF. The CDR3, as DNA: TGTGCCAGCAGACGTACAGAAACAACTAATGAAAAACTGTTTTTT.

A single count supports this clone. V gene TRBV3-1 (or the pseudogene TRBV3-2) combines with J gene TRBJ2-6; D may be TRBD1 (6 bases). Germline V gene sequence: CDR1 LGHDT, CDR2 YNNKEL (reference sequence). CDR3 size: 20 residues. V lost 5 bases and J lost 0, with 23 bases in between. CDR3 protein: CASSSQYDWTVSSGANVLTF. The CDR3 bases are TGTGCCAGCAGCTCCCAGTACGACTGGACAGTTTCCTCTGGGGCCAACGTCCTGACTTTC.

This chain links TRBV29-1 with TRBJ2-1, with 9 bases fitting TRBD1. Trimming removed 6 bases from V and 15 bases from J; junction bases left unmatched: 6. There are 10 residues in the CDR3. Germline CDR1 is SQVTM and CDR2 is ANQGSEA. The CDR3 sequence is CSVVGTGRFF. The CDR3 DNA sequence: TGCAGCGTGGTGGGGACAGGGCGGTTCTTC.